The sequence of this TCR beta chain was determined in a study of T-cell memory formation after mild COVID-19. V was shortened by 4 bases and J by 5 bases, with 9 bases between the two germline ends. The germline CDR1 and CDR2 sequences are LGHNA and YNFKEQ. This CDR3 has 12 amino acids. From the 5' RACE reads, TCRdb called clonotypes with MiXCR, one entry per CDR3 protein. The repertoire consists of roughly 370,000 distinct CDR3 sequences, with about 17% occurring once and the leading ten covering 20% to 25%. Overall study results and limits: Day 37-peaking second-wave clones had unconfirmed SARS-CoV-2 specificity. A second wave expanding day 15 to 37 was CD4+-biased; contracting clones were balanced. Contracting clones localized mainly to CM and EM when CD4+ and mainly to EMRA when CD8+.

On this clonotype: Its antigen is still unknown.

The receptor's source is a man younger than 30 who had mild COVID-19 (a few samples of this study predate the infection). Cell type and time point are not known. This rearrangement joins TRBV4-2 to TRBJ2-7, with a tentative D call TRBD1 (5 bases). The specimen was PBMCs or a T cell subset sorted from them (not recorded which). The CDR3 protein is CASSPQGNEQYF. The CDR3 nucleotides read TGTGCCAGCAGCCCGCAGGGAAACGAGCAGTACTTC.